Listed below are T cell receptor beta chains from one sample, sequenced in a study of T cell repertoires in cytomegalovirus infection. TCRdb fed the reads into MiXCR, producing one record per CDR3 protein. The sample contains 700,000 to 950,000 distinct CDR3 sequences, 30% to 35% of which appear only once. These receptors are not linked to any known antigen. The source was cultured CD8+ T cells from PBMCs, collected from culture after CMV antigen stimulation. The receptors were gathered from a human donor in good health (CMV status not recorded). Some clones in this sample may be carry-over from other donors' samples. The CDR3 runs from the conserved cysteine through the conserved F or W. A D gene is named only where the DNA matches it firmly. A row's size may be missing; if present it is once, few, many or a size class.

TRBJ2-7 | NA | NA | TRBV5-1 | TGCGCCAGCACGACAGGTCAGGAGCAGTACTTC | CASTTGQEQYF
TRBJ1-3 | NA | TRBD1 | TRBV27 | TGTGCCAGCAGCACAGGGGTTGCTGGAAACACCATATATTTT | CASSTGVAGNTIYF
TRBJ1-5 | few | NA | TRBV6-1 | TGTGCCAGCAGTGAGGGCGGCCCTAAGCAGCCCCAGCATTTT | CASSEGGPKQPQHF
TRBJ1-1 | NA | TRBD1 | TRBV7-9 | TGTGCCAGCAGCTTAGAACAGGGGAGGAACACTGAAGCTTTCTTT | CASSLEQGRNTEAFF
TRBJ2-1 | many | TRBD1 | TRBV7-8 | TGTGCCAGCAGCCCCTCGGGACAGGGGTCCTACAATGAGCAGTTCTTC | CASSPSGQGSYNEQFF
TRBJ1-5 | NA | TRBD1 | TRBV6-2/TRBV6-3 | TGTGCCAGCAGTGACGGACAGGGTAGCAATCAGCCCCAGCATTTT | CASSDGQGSNQPQHF
TRBJ2-2 | NA | TRBD1 | TRBV27 | TGTGCCAGCAGTTCATGGGACAGGGGGCATGGCGGGGAGCTGTTTTTT | CASSSWDRGHGGELFF
TRBJ1-2 | many | TRBD1 | TRBV7-2 | TGTGCCAGCAGCTTAGTGGACAGGGGGCAGATTTACTATGGCTACACCTTC | CASSLVDRGQIYYGYTF
TRBJ2-7 | many | NA | TRBV7-2 | TGTGCCAGCAGCTTTGACCCCTACGAGCAGTACTTC | CASSFDPYEQYF
TRBJ2-5 | few | TRBD2 | TRBV12-5 | TGTGCTAGTGGTTTCAACGCGGGGGGCCGGGAGACCCAGTACTTC | CASGFNAGGRETQYF
TRBJ2-1 | medium-sized | TRBD2 | TRBV7-2 | TGTGCCAGCAGCTTACCCGGGGGGTGGGACAATGAGCAGTTCTTC | CASSLPGGWDNEQFF
TRBJ2-5 | few | TRBD2 | TRBV12-3/TRBV12-4 | TGTGCCAGCAGTTTCGGACTAGCGCAAGAGACCCAGTACTTC | CASSFGLAQETQYF
TRBJ2-2 | many | NA | TRBV4-3 | TGCGCCAGCAGCCACCTGGACTATACCGGGGAGCTGTTTTTT | CASSHLDYTGELFF
TRBJ1-1 | NA | TRBD1 | TRBV19 | TGTGCCAGTAGTATAACAGGGGCCATAAACACTGAAGCTTTCTTT | CASSITGAINTEAFF
TRBJ1-1 | NA | NA | TRBV12-5 | TGTGCTAGTGGTTTGGCCACCGTATCGAACACTGAAGCTTTCTTT | CASGLATVSNTEAFF
TRBJ2-1 | many | NA | TRBV28 | TGTGCCAGCAATATTGGGGTTAGCTCCTACAATGAGCAGTTCTTC | CASNIGVSSYNEQFF
TRBJ2-5 | NA | TRBD2 | TRBV7-8 | TGTGCCAGCAGCGGGGGGGGGAGATTACAAGAGACCCAGTACTTC | CASSGGGRLQETQYF
TRBJ2-1 | few | NA | TRBV27 | TGTGCCATCGCTACAGGGTATGAGCAGTTCTTC | CAIATGYEQFF
TRBJ1-2 | NA | TRBD1 | TRBV10-1 | TGCGCCAGGGGGGGGGACAGGGAGGAGAATGGCTACACCTTC | CARGGDREENGYTF
TRBJ1-1 | NA | NA | TRBV19 | TGTGCCAGTAGTATGTGGGGGGACACTGAAGCTTTCTTT | CASSMWGDTEAFF
TRBJ2-5 | many | NA | TRBV4-1 | TGCGCCAGCAGCCAAGATCGAGGGGTTGGAGAGACCCAGTACTTC | CASSQDRGVGETQYF
TRBJ1-2 | few | NA | TRBV24-1 | TGTGCCACCAGTGATAACCTCGGGGTTGGCTACACCTTC | CATSDNLGVGYTF
TRBJ1-5 | NA | NA | TRBV20-1 | TGCAGTGCTAGAGTGGTCCCGGGTGGCAATCAGCCCCAGCATTTT | CSARVVPGGNQPQHF
TRBJ1-2 | few | TRBD1 | TRBV7-9 | TGTGCCAGCAGTCTTAAGACAGGGATTGACCCTTTCGGCTATGGCTACACCTTC | CASSLKTGIDPFGYGYTF
TRBJ1-1 | NA | NA | TRBV7-9 | TGTGCCAGCAGCTTCCCCCTCAACCCGGACAGCCAGAACACTGAAGCTTTCTTT | CASSFPLNPDSQNTEAFF
TRBJ1-6 | many | NA | TRBV7-2 | TGTGCCAGCAGCTTAGGTCGGGGAATGAGAAAGGGGCCCCTCCACTTT | CASSLGRGMRKGPLHF
TRBJ2-1 | few | NA | TRBV11-3 | TGTGCCAGCACGTTTTATCCCGACAGTAATGAGCAGTTCTTC | CASTFYPDSNEQFF
TRBJ1-5 | many | NA | TRBV24-1 | TGTGCCACCAGTGCCGCAACCGTCGGGAATCAGCCCCAGCATTTT | CATSAATVGNQPQHF
TRBJ2-5 | NA | TRBD2 | TRBV5-4 | TGTGCCAGCAGCTTTGGACTAGCGGGGGCCCAAGAGACCCAGTACTTC | CASSFGLAGAQETQYF
TRBJ2-1 | NA | NA | TRBV28 | TGTGCCAGCAGTTTAACAGGGATTAGGGATGAGCAGTTCTTC | CASSLTGIRDEQFF
TRBJ1-1 | few | NA | TRBV27 | TGTGCCAGCAGCTCGACCTCCGTGGGGACTGAAGCTTTCTTT | CASSSTSVGTEAFF
TRBJ1-4 | NA | NA | TRBV10-3 | TGTGCCATCAGTGACGTTCCGGGGGGGAAAGAACTGTTTTTT | CAISDVPGGKELFF
TRBJ2-1 | few | TRBD2 | TRBV20-1 | TGCAGTGCGGTAGCGGGGGCGGGGAATGAGCAGTTCTTC | CSAVAGAGNEQFF
TRBJ1-4 | few | NA | TRBV12-3/TRBV12-4 | TGTGCCAGCAGTCTAGGTCCGGGTAATGAAAAACTGTTTTTT | CASSLGPGNEKLFF
TRBJ1-1 | NA | NA | TRBV6-1 | TGTGCCAGCCATTCGGGACGCTTCATGGGGGGCACTGAAGCTTTCTTT | CASHSGRFMGGTEAFF
TRBJ2-4 | once | NA | TRBV28 | TGTGCCAGCAGTTTGGCCAGAACCAACATTCAGTACTTC | CASSLARTNIQYF
TRBJ2-3 | NA | TRBD1 | TRBV28 | TGTGCCAGCAGTTCTCAGACAGGGAGTTTTTTGACAGATACGCAGTATTTT | CASSSQTGSFLTDTQYF
TRBJ1-1 | many | NA | TRBV7-8 | TGTGCCAGCAGCTTTTCGATCACTGAAGCTTTCTTT | CASSFSITEAFF
TRBJ1-5 | NA | NA | TRBV4-1 | TGCGCCAGCAGCCAAGATCATAGTCAGCCCCAGCATTTT | CASSQDHSQPQHF
TRBJ2-5 | few | TRBD2 | TRBV6-5 | TGTGCCAGCAGTTACTCGATTAGCGGGGAGACCCAGTACTTC | CASSYSISGETQYF
TRBJ2-1 | NA | NA | TRBV7-9 | TGTGCCAGCAGCTTTTTTCAGGGGCGAAATGAGCAGTTCTTC | CASSFFQGRNEQFF
TRBJ1-4 | many | TRBD1 | TRBV7-6 | TGTGCCAGCAGCTCCCCCAACAGGGGGCAGGCAACTAATGAAAAACTGTTTTTT | CASSSPNRGQATNEKLFF
TRBJ1-2 | NA | NA | TRBV2 | TGTGCCAGCCCAAGTGCCGGGGCGATTAACTATGGCTACACCTTC | CASPSAGAINYGYTF
TRBJ2-4 | few | TRBD1 | TRBV6-1 | TGTGCCAGCAGTGATCGGACAGGGGACGGTATTTACATTCAGTACTTC | CASSDRTGDGIYIQYF
TRBJ2-7 | NA | NA | TRBV6-2/TRBV6-3 | TGTGTCAGCAGTTACTCGAAGGATAACTACGAGCAGTACTTC | CVSSYSKDNYEQYF
TRBJ2-7 | NA | NA | TRBV6-6 | TGTGCCAGCATCTCGCAGGGGGGCGACGAGCAGTACTTC | CASISQGGDEQYF
TRBJ2-1 | few | NA | TRBV7-9 | TGTGCCAGCAGCTTTTCCGACTTTGAGCAGTTCTTC | CASSFSDFEQFF
TRBJ1-1 | NA | NA | TRBV4-3 | TGCGCCAGCAGCCAAGTGGGGTTCGGCACTGAAGCTTTCTTT | CASSQVGFGTEAFF
TRBJ1-5 | NA | NA | TRBV6-2/TRBV6-3 | TGTGCCAGCAGTTACGTGGCAGGTTATCAGCCCCAGCATTTT | CASSYVAGYQPQHF
TRBJ2-3 | few | NA | TRBV6-5 | TGTGCCAGCAGTTACCTCACAGGCGGCACAGATACGCAGTATTTT | CASSYLTGGTDTQYF
TRBJ2-1 | NA | NA | TRBV24-1 | TGTGCCACCAGTGATTTTCGGACCTACAATGAGCAGTTCTTC | CATSDFRTYNEQFF